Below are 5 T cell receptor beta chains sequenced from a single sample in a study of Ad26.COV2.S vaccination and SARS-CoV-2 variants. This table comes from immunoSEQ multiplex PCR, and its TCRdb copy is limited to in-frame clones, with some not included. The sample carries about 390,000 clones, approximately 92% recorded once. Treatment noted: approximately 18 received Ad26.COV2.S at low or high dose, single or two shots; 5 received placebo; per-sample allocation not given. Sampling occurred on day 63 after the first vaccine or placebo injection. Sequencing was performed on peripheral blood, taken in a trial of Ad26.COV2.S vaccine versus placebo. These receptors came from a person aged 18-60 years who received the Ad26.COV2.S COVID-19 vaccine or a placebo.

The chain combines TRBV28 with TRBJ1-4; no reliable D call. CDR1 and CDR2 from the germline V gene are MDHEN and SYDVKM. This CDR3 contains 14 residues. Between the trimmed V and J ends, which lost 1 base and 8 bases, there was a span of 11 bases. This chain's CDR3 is CASSLYRTAEKLFF. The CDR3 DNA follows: TGTGCCAGCAGTTTATACCGGACGGCCGAAAAACTGTTTTTT.

The CDR3 nucleotides read TGCAGCGTTGAAAGGGACATGAACACTGAAGCTTTCTTT. This encodes CSVERDMNTEAFF. This chain joins TRBV29-1 and TRBJ1-1; D may be TRBD1 (6 bases). Trimming took 2 bases from V and 0 from J, leaving 7 bases between them. Germline V gene data show CDR1 as SQVTM and CDR2 as ANQGSEA. This CDR3 has 13 amino acids. Looking up the rest from reference TRBV29-1 and TRBJ1-1 gives the full variable domain: SAVISQKPSRDICQRGTSLTIQCQVDSQVTMMFWYRQQPGQSLTLIATANQGSEATYESGFVIDKFPISRPNLTFSTLTVSNMSPEDSSIYLCSVERDMNTEAFFGQGTRLTVV.

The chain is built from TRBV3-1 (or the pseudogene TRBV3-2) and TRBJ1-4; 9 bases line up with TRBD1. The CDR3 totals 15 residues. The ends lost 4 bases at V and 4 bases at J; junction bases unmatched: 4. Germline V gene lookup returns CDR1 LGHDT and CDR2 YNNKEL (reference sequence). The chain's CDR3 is CASSLTGGLNEKLFF. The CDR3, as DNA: TGTGCCAGCAGCCTAACAGGGGGCCTTAATGAAAAACTGTTTTTT.

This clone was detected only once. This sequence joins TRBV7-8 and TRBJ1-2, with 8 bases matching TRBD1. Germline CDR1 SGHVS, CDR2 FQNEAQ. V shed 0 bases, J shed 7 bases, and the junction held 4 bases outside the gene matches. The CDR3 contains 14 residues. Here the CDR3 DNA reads TGTGCCAGCAGCTTAGCGTCAGGGGGCTTTGGCTACACCTTC. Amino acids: CASSLASGGFGYTF.

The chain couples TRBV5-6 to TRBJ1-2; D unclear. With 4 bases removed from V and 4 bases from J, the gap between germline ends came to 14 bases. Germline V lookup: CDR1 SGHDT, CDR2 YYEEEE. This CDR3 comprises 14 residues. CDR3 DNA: TGTGCCAGCAGCGAAGACACCGACCTCTATGGCTACACCTTC. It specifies CASSEDTDLYGYTF. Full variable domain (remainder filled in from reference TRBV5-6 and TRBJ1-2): DAGVTQSPTHLIKTRGQQVTLRCSPKSGHDTVSWYQQALGQGPQFIFQYYEEEERQRGNFPDRFSGHQFPNYSSELNVNALLLGDSALYLCASSEDTDLYGYTFGSGTRLTVV.